The 31 T cell receptor beta chains presented below share a single source sample, sequenced in a study of CD8+ T cells in alopecia areata. The treatment: oral pan-JAK inhibitor, 5-10 mg twice daily. Following RNA extraction, reverse transcription yielded cDNA that acted as the sequencing template. TCRdb's table, derived via immunoSEQ multiplex PCR, lists solely in-frame clones and lacks some. The sample has more than 140,000 clones; about 88% are singletons. The sequencing here drew on CD8+ T cells sorted from blood, taken at week 4, from a patient treated with tofacitinib. These receptors were obtained from a human donor with alopecia areata.

This clone was seen a single time. The V gene is TRBV10-1, the J gene TRBJ2-3; 7 bases line up with TRBD1. V lost 5 bases and J lost 4; bases outside the gene matches: 9. Germline CDR1 and CDR2: WNHNN and SYGVQD (reference sequence). This CDR3 is 15 amino acids long. The CDR3 is CASSIEQDRSDTQYF. CDR3 DNA sequence: TGCGCCAGCAGTATTGAACAGGACAGGTCAGATACGCAGTATTTT.

The J gene is TRBJ2-1, the V gene TRBV7-6, with 9 bases that match TRBD2. The CDR3 runs 16 residues. Germline loops: CDR1 SGHVS, CDR2 FNYEAQ. The ends lost 1 base at V and 6 bases at J; junction bases unmatched: 7. CDR3 DNA sequence: TGTGCCAGCAGCTTAGACATTAGCGGGAGCTTCAATGAGCAGTTCTTC. It yields the protein CASSLDISGSFNEQFF.

This clone is a singleton in its sample. V and J are TRBV27 and TRBJ1-1; D unresolved. Germline CDR1 MNHEY, CDR2 SMNVEV (reference sequence). CDR3 size: 15 residues. V shed 2 bases and J shed 2 bases, with 12 bases lying between them. Here the CDR3 reads CASSLGRIPNTEAFF. The CDR3 DNA follows: TGTGCCAGCAGTTTAGGAAGAATACCCAACACTGAAGCTTTCTTT.

In its sample, this clone was seen once. The V call is TRBV19, the J call TRBJ2-7, with 8 bases matching TRBD1. The CDR3 contains 14 residues. Per the germline V gene, CDR1 is LNHDA and CDR2 is SQIVND (reference sequence). V dropped 4 bases and J dropped 5; count of bases not matched to a gene: 7. Written as DNA, the CDR3 is TGTGCCAGTAGTACAGGGGGCGCTTACGACGAGCAGTACTTC. Residues: CASSTGGAYDEQYF.

V and J are TRBV4-1 and TRBJ2-1; D remains ambiguous. The CDR3 totals 13 residues. In germline, CDR1 is MGHRA, CDR2 YSYEKL. V was pared by 0 bases and J by 3 bases, with 3 bases between. CDR3: CASSQELYNEQFF. The CDR3 DNA follows: TGCGCCAGCAGCCAAGAGCTCTACAATGAGCAGTTCTTC.

The chain joins TRBV29-1 to TRBJ1-1; possible D gene TRBD1, 6 bases. The length of the CDR3 is 13 residues. The germline gives CDR1 SQVTM, CDR2 ANQGSEA. V was trimmed by 6 bases and J by 5 bases, leaving 16 bases between them. CDR3 DNA: TGCAGCGTCCTGACAGGACGGAGTACTGAAGCTTTCTTT. Amino acid sequence: CSVLTGRSTEAFF. The variable domain in full, completed from reference TRBV29-1 and TRBJ1-1, reads SAVISQKPSRDICQRGTSLTIQCQVDSQVTMMFWYRQQPGQSLTLIATANQGSEATYESGFVIDKFPISRPNLTFSTLTVSNMSPEDSSIYLCSVLTGRSTEAFFGQGTRLTVV.

V and J are TRBV4-1 and TRBJ2-7, with 11 bases aligning to TRBD2. Losses at the gene ends were 1 base for V and 6 bases for J; bases not matched to a gene: 2. The germline V gene encodes CDR1 MGHRA and CDR2 YSYEKL. CDR3 length equals 14 residues. CDR3 sequence (DNA): TGCGCCAGCAGCCAAGGGGGACTAGCGGTCGAGCAGTACTTC. Protein: CASSQGGLAVEQYF.

The chain recombines TRBV13 with TRBJ2-3; TRBD1 matches 9 bases. CDR3 size: 14 residues. Germline CDR1 PRHDT, CDR2 FYEKMQ (reference sequence). V was clipped by 7 bases and J by 6 bases; unmatched bases: 8. The CDR3 region has the DNA TGTGCCAGCATAAGGACAGGGGAGTTGGATACGCAGTATTTT. Its translation: CASIRTGELDTQYF.

The genes are TRBV9 and TRBJ1-1; no firm D call. The CDR3 extends over 14 amino acids. V was pared by 1 base and J by 6 bases, with 13 bases between. From germline, CDR1 is SGDLS and CDR2 YYNGEE. CDR3: CASSVRDDGAEAFF. The CDR3 nucleotides read TGTGCCAGCAGCGTAAGGGATGACGGGGCTGAAGCTTTCTTT.

V gene TRBV10-2 combines with J gene TRBJ2-1, with TRBD2 identical over 9 bases. Looked up from germline, CDR1 is WSHSY and CDR2 is SAAADI. The trim removed 8 bases at V and 0 bases at J, leaving 11 bases unmatched. CDR3 length equals 17 residues. The CDR3 loop is CASGMLAGESSYNEQFF. CDR3 bases: TGCGCCAGCGGAATGTTAGCGGGGGAGAGCTCCTACAATGAGCAGTTCTTC.

This clone appeared once. V and J are TRBV27 and TRBJ1-5; D call uncertain. The CDR3 is 15 amino acids. The V gene's germline CDR1 is MNHEY and CDR2 SMNVEV (reference sequence). V lost 3 bases and J lost 0, with 9 bases in between. In DNA, the CDR3 is TGTGCCAGCAGTTTCGCTCCAAATAGCAATCAGCCCCAGCATTTT. The encoded protein is CASSFAPNSNQPQHF.

This clone was picked up a small number of times. This chain uses TRBV29-1 with TRBJ1-3; no definite D call. CDR1 and CDR2 from the germline V gene are SQVTM and ANQGSEA. The CDR3 has 13 residues. Trimming shortened V by 5 bases and J by 0 bases, and 8 bases separated the two germline ends. CDR3 protein: CSVKGSSGNTIYF. The CDR3 bases are TGCAGCGTTAAAGGGAGCTCTGGAAACACCATATATTTT.

The chain joins TRBV27 to TRBJ2-7, with D possibly being TRBD1 or TRBD2 (5 bases each). The CDR3 length is 15 residues. Per germline, CDR1 MNHEY and CDR2 SMNVEV (reference sequence). V shed 0 bases and J shed 3 bases, with 12 bases lying between them. The CDR3 nucleotides read TGTGCCAGCAGTTTATCATCTGGGGGAAGCTACGAGCAGTACTTC. It yields the protein CASSLSSGGSYEQYF.

V usage is TRBV6-5 and J usage is TRBJ2-5; the D gene is possibly TRBD2 (6 bases). The CDR3 runs to 13 residues. CDR1 MNHEY and CDR2 SVGAGI come from the germline V gene. V was shortened by 6 bases and J by 12 bases, with 20 bases between the two germline ends. CDR3 in amino acids: CASSGGTAEVEYF. Here the CDR3 DNA reads TGTGCCAGCAGCGGAGGGACCGCCGAGGTGGAGTACTTC.

This chain connects TRBV7-6 to TRBJ2-1; no definite D call. CDR3 size: 14 residues. Trimming pared 0 bases from V and 6 bases from J, leaving 9 bases between. Per germline, CDR1 SGHVS and CDR2 FNYEAQ. The CDR3 sequence is CASSLAGQVNEQFF. The CDR3 nucleotides read TGTGCCAGCAGCTTAGCCGGTCAGGTCAATGAGCAGTTCTTC.

CDR3: CASSQTGYEQYF. The CDR3 coding sequence is TGTGCCAGCAGCCAAACAGGCTACGAGCAGTACTTC. The rearrangement links TRBV7-9 to TRBJ2-7, with a possible D match to TRBD1 (5 bases). CDR3 length equals 12 residues. Germline-derived CDR1 and CDR2 are SEHNR and FQNEAQ (reference sequence). V gave up 5 bases and J gave up 3 bases, with 8 bases separating them.

The gene calls are TRBV25-1 and TRBJ2-5; D is unclear. This CDR3 comprises 14 residues. Trimming removed 5 bases at V and 5 bases at J, with 15 bases between. Germline V gene lookup returns CDR1 MGHDK and CDR2 SYGVNS. CDR3 nucleotides: TGTGCCAGCAGTACAGCTAGTTCCTCGGAGACCCAGTACTTC. Translated, it gives CASSTASSSETQYF.

The chain is built from TRBV29-1 and TRBJ2-1; 8 bases map to TRBD2. This CDR3 spans 16 amino acids. CDR1 is SQVTM and CDR2 is ANQGSEA in the germline V gene. The V segment lost 4 bases and the J segment 0 bases; nucleotides outside the gene matches: 8. CDR3 in amino acids: CSVGGSGGSSYNEQFF. The CDR3 region has the DNA TGCAGCGTTGGGGGAAGCGGGGGCAGCTCCTACAATGAGCAGTTCTTC.

This clone showed up just once. The V call is TRBV7-3, the J call TRBJ2-1; TRBD2 matches at 7 bases. After removal of 5 bases from V and 7 bases from J, the junction contained 11 bases not matched to a gene. The CDR3 covers 15 residues. Germline CDR1 SGHTA, CDR2 FQGTGA. CDR3 coding DNA: TGTGCCAGCAGCCCTACTAGAGGGGAGGGTAATGAGCAGTTCTTC. Its protein product is CASSPTRGEGNEQFF.

The V gene is TRBV6-9, the J gene TRBJ2-1; 9 positions agree with TRBD1. Germline CDR1 reads MNHGY; CDR2 reads SVAAGI. The CDR3 is 14 amino acids. J gave up 8 bases and V 3 bases, and 5 bases lay outside the gene matches. The CDR3 reads CASSYWTGVDEQFF. In DNA, the CDR3 is TGTGCCAGCAGTTACTGGACAGGGGTCGATGAGCAGTTCTTC.

The DNA for the CDR3 is TGTGCCAGCAGCGCCGTTGGGGGTGGTGGGGCCAACGTCCTGACTTTC. Its protein product is CASSAVGGGGANVLTF. The chain combines TRBV9 with TRBJ2-6; D tentatively fits TRBD1 or TRBD2 (5 bases each). CDR3 size: 16 residues. Germline V gives CDR1 SGDLS, CDR2 YYNGEE. The ends were cut back, 3 bases at V and 3 bases at J, with 13 bases in the middle. The whole variable domain, remainder taken from reference TRBV9 and TRBJ2-6, is DSGVTQTPKHLITATGQRVTLRCSPRSGDLSVYWYQQSLDQGLQFLIQYYNGEERAKGNILERFSAQQFPDLHSELNLSSLELGDSALYFCASSAVGGGGANVLTFGAGSRLTVL.

The chain carries TRBV29-1 and TRBJ2-7; 10 bases match TRBD2. Looked up from germline, CDR1 is SQVTM and CDR2 is ANQGSEA. Germline trimming cut 6 bases from V and 7 bases from J; bases unmatched to any gene: 21. This CDR3 contains 17 residues. CDR3 region: CSVTGHPLAGAVWEQYF. The CDR3 nucleotides read TGCAGCGTGACCGGCCACCCCCTAGCGGGAGCGGTTTGGGAGCAGTACTTC.

The J gene is TRBJ1-5, the V gene TRBV9; D not resolved. This CDR3 is built from 15 residues. Trimming took 0 bases from V and 2 from J, leaving 9 bases between them. Germline lookup yields CDR1 SGDLS and CDR2 YYNGEE. The CDR3 reads CASSVAGSGNQPQHF. DNA for the CDR3: TGTGCCAGCAGCGTAGCTGGAAGCGGCAATCAGCCCCAGCATTTT. Together with reference TRBV9 and TRBJ1-5, the CDR3 gives the full variable domain: DSGVTQTPKHLITATGQRVTLRCSPRSGDLSVYWYQQSLDQGLQFLIQYYNGEERAKGNILERFSAQQFPDLHSELNLSSLELGDSALYFCASSVAGSGNQPQHFGDGTRLSIL.

A few counts support this clone. The chain employs TRBV7-2 and TRBJ1-1; 8 positions match TRBD1. This CDR3 comprises 15 residues. J was trimmed by 5 bases and V by 0 bases; bases with no gene match: 5. CDR1 SGHTA and CDR2 FQGNSA come from the germline V gene. In nucleotides, the CDR3 is TGTGCCAGCAGCTTAGCTAGGACAGGGCCAACTGAAGCTTTCTTT. Its protein product is CASSLARTGPTEAFF.

V usage is TRBV4-1 and J usage is TRBJ1-1; D ambiguous. Trimming pared 0 bases from V and 7 bases from J, leaving 9 bases between. The CDR3 consists of 13 residues. Per the germline V gene, CDR1 is MGHRA and CDR2 is YSYEKL. DNA of the CDR3: TGCGCCAGCAGCCAAGATGGGAGGGATGAAGCTTTCTTT. Its protein is CASSQDGRDEAFF.

This clone came up once. The chain employs TRBV14 and TRBJ2-3; D ambiguous. CDR1 and CDR2 (germline): SGHDN, FVKESK. CDR3 length equals 15 residues. V was clipped by 4 bases and J by 2 bases, with 13 bases between them. CDR3: CASSLPGRNTDTQYF. The CDR3 region has the DNA TGTGCCAGCAGCCTTCCGGGCCGCAACACAGATACGCAGTATTTT.

The rearrangement uses TRBV5-1 and TRBJ2-1; D is possibly TRBD2 (6 bases). Per germline, CDR1 SGHRS and CDR2 YFSETQ. V was trimmed by 0 bases and J by 2 bases, leaving 9 bases between them. The length of the CDR3 is 15 residues. CDR3 bases: TGCGCCAGCAGCTTGGAGCTAGCGACCTACAATGAGCAGTTCTTC. Its protein is CASSLELATYNEQFF. The full variable domain, rest sourced from reference TRBV5-1 and TRBJ2-1, is KAGVTQTPRYLIKTRGQQVTLSCSPISGHRSVSWYQQTPGQGLQFLFEYFSETQRNKGNFPGRFSGRQFSNSRSEMNVSTLELGDSALYLCASSLELATYNEQFFGPGTRLTVL.

The chain recombines TRBV19 with TRBJ2-1; TRBD2 matches at 13 bases. This CDR3 is 16 amino acids long. J was trimmed by 5 bases and V by 5 bases; bases with no gene match: 6. Germline V lookup: CDR1 LNHDA, CDR2 SQIVND (reference sequence). The CDR3 region has the DNA TGTGCCAGTAGTCTCTCCGGGACTAGCGGGAACAATGAGCAGTTCTTC. This sequence encodes CASSLSGTSGNNEQFF.

This chain links TRBV4-2 with TRBJ2-3; 11 positions match TRBD2. CDR3 length: 16 residues. J gave up 3 bases and V 4 bases, and 6 bases lay outside the gene matches. Germline V gives CDR1 LGHNA, CDR2 YNFKEQ. CDR3 amino acids: CASSPLAGGGTDTQYF. As DNA, the CDR3 is TGTGCCAGCAGCCCCTTAGCGGGGGGGGGAACAGATACGCAGTATTTT.

This clone occurred once. The chain has TRBV6-5 and TRBJ2-2, with D tentatively TRBD1 (6 bases). V was shortened by 4 bases and J by 6 bases, with 15 bases between the two germline ends. This CDR3 region has 15 residues. Germline V gene data show CDR1 as MNHEY and CDR2 as SVGAGI. CDR3 loop: CASSFYLAGAGELFF. The CDR3 DNA is TGTGCCAGCAGTTTCTATCTAGCAGGGGCCGGGGAGCTGTTTTTT.

The CDR3 here is CSGVTGGDTQYF. The CDR3 DNA is TGCAGCGGCGTGACAGGGGGGGATACGCAGTATTTT. J is TRBJ2-3 and V is TRBV29-1; 9 bases line up with TRBD1. The CDR3 extends over 12 amino acids. V trimming: 7 bases; J trimming: 6 bases; junction bases outside the gene matches: 5. The V gene's germline CDR1 is SQVTM and CDR2 ANQGSEA.